Shown below are 29 T cell receptor beta chains from a single sample sequenced in a study of TIL therapy for anti-PD-1-resistant metastatic lung cancer. As to time point: pre-treatment sample, taken before nivolumab and TIL therapy. The immunoSEQ assay was v3. The assay was immunoSEQ multiplex PCR, and TCRdb's table has in-frame clones only and misses some. The data show tens of thousands of clones, about two thirds seen once. Here the sequenced sample was blood, taken at baseline. The receptors here all came from a person aged 30 to 80 with non-small cell lung cancer.

The genes are TRBV30 and TRBJ1-3; D is ambiguous. Germline V gene data show CDR1 as GTSNPN and CDR2 as SVGIG (reference sequence). CDR3 length: 13 amino acids. Trimming took 1 base from V and 3 from J, leaving 7 bases between them. The CDR3 region has the DNA TGTGCCTGGAGTGGTGTATATGGAAACACCATATATTTT. This sequence encodes CAWSGVYGNTIYF.

This clone is a singleton in its sample. This rearrangement joins TRBV11-3 to TRBJ2-3; 12 nucleotides agree with TRBD2. This CDR3 contains 15 residues. The V segment lost 5 bases and the J segment 3 bases; nucleotides outside the gene matches: 3. Germline CDR1 and CDR2: SGHNT and YENEEA. The CDR3 loop reads CASSPGTSGTDTQYF. Written as DNA, the CDR3 is TGTGCCAGCAGCCCCGGGACTAGCGGGACAGATACGCAGTATTTT.

The chain recombines TRBV11-2 with TRBJ2-3; 13 bases align to TRBD2. Germline V gene data show CDR1 as SGHAT and CDR2 as FQNNGV. The junction had 8 bases not matched to a gene; V was cut back by 6 bases and J by 2 bases. The length of the CDR3 is 17 residues. The CDR3: CASSFLLAGGPTDTQYF. DNA of the CDR3: TGTGCCAGCAGTTTTCTACTAGCGGGAGGGCCCACAGATACGCAGTATTTT.

This clone came up once. The V call is TRBV10-3, the J call TRBJ1-2, with D possibly TRBD1 on 6 matching bases. V lost 4 bases, J lost 5 bases, and 11 bases lay in between. The CDR3 consists of 13 residues. Germline CDR1 and CDR2: ENHRY and SYGVKD. CDR3 in amino acids: CAISAGTLYGYTF. For the CDR3, the DNA is TGTGCCATCAGTGCCGGGACATTGTATGGCTACACCTTC.

The rearrangement uses TRBV4-3 and TRBJ1-4, with a tentative D call TRBD1 (5 bases). Germline V gives CDR1 LGHNA, CDR2 YSLEER. The CDR3 contains 15 residues. Trimming removed 4 bases from V and 8 bases from J, with 17 bases in between. In DNA, the CDR3 is TGCGCCAGCAGCCGTACCAGGCAGGGCGAGGAAAAACTGTTTTTT. Protein product: CASSRTRQGEEKLFF.

The rearrangement links TRBV7-2 to TRBJ2-3; TRBD1 is a possible D gene (5 bases). The CDR3 consists of 15 residues. Germline V lookup: CDR1 SGHTA, CDR2 FQGNSA. Deletions cut 5 bases from V and 0 bases from J, with 12 bases between. CDR3 sequence: CASSPQRQSTDTQYF. CDR3 nucleotides: TGTGCCAGCAGCCCGCAAAGACAGAGCACAGATACGCAGTATTTT.

This chain joins TRBV9 and TRBJ2-6; D not certain. V was clipped by 0 bases and J by 1 base, with 5 bases between them. There are 15 residues in the CDR3. The V gene's germline CDR1 is SGDLS and CDR2 YYNGEE. Here the CDR3 DNA reads TGTGCCAGCAGCGTAGGCCGATCTGGGGCCAACGTCCTGACTTTC. Translated, it gives CASSVGRSGANVLTF.

This chain links TRBV5-1 with TRBJ2-5; 9 nucleotides line up with TRBD1. The CDR3 spans 14 residues. Germline V lookup: CDR1 SGHRS, CDR2 YFSETQ. V was pared by 4 bases and J by 2 bases, with 3 bases of the junction left unmatched. CDR3 protein: CASSGQGRQETQYF. In nucleotides, the CDR3 is TGCGCCAGCAGCGGACAGGGGAGGCAAGAGACCCAGTACTTC.

The chain couples TRBV20-1 to TRBJ1-2; 8 bases match TRBD1. Trimming removed 3 bases from V and 2 bases from J; junction bases left unmatched: 5. This CDR3 has 14 amino acids. Germline CDR1 DFQATT, CDR2 SNEGSKA (reference sequence). For the CDR3, the DNA is TGCAGTGCTAGTAATCCAGGGGGCAACTATGGCTACACCTTC. Translated, it gives CSASNPGGNYGYTF.

V is TRBV24-1 and J is TRBJ1-1, with D maybe TRBD1 (6 bases). CDR3 length: 16 amino acids. Germline loops: CDR1 KGHDR, CDR2 SFDVKD. Trimming cost V 0 bases and J 1 base, with 11 bases left between them. The CDR3, as DNA: TGTGCCACCAGTGATTTGGGCAGGGGCGCGAACACTGAAGCTTTCTTT. It codes for CATSDLGRGANTEAFF.

This clone was counted a single time. The chain employs TRBV5-5 and TRBJ2-3, with D possibly TRBD1 on 6 matching bases. Germline loops: CDR1 SGHKS, CDR2 YYEKEE (reference sequence). The CDR3 is 16 amino acids. Trimming pared 0 bases from V and 5 bases from J, leaving 16 bases between. CDR3 coding DNA: TGTGCCAGCAGCTTGGTCGGGACAACGTCCGGAGATACGCAGTATTTT. Its protein product is CASSLVGTTSGDTQYF.

The chain joins TRBV5-5 to TRBJ1-5, with D tentatively TRBD1 (6 bases). The germline V gene has CDR1 SGHKS and CDR2 YYEKEE (reference sequence). V was trimmed by 2 bases and J by 4 bases, leaving 16 bases between them. The CDR3 totals 16 residues. CDR3 coding DNA: TGTGCCAGCAGCTTAGTTCCCGGACAGCAAAATCAGCCCCAGCATTTT. This codes for CASSLVPGQQNQPQHF.

This chain joins TRBV10-3 and TRBJ1-1, with 7 bases fitting TRBD1. The CDR3 consists of 13 residues. Germline V gene sequence: CDR1 ENHRY, CDR2 SYGVKD. V dropped 7 bases and J dropped 10; count of bases not matched to a gene: 12. DNA of the CDR3: TGTGCCATCACCTCAGGGACAGACGACGGAGCTTTCTTT. It yields the protein CAITSGTDDGAFF.

The V and J genes are TRBV5-4 and TRBJ2-4; D might be TRBD1 or TRBD2, each matching 6 bases. Between the trimmed V and J ends, which lost 4 bases and 6 bases, there was a span of 23 bases. This CDR3 region has 17 residues. Germline loops: CDR1 SGHNT, CDR2 YYREEE (reference sequence). The CDR3, as DNA: TGTGCCAGCAGCCGAGGGGGGACGTCTGAAGAGGGAAACATTCAGTACTTC. It is translated as CASSRGGTSEEGNIQYF.

The chain employs TRBV5-6 and TRBJ1-2, with D possibly matching TRBD1 (6 bases). Germline CDR1 reads SGHDT; CDR2 reads YYEEEE. CDR3 length: 14 amino acids. V dropped 1 base and J dropped 3 bases, with 10 bases sitting between them. The CDR3 DNA sequence: TGTGCCAGCAGCTTGTGGACAGACGACTATGGCTACACCTTC. Amino acids: CASSLWTDDYGYTF.

This clone occurred once. This sequence joins TRBV27 and TRBJ1-3, with 7 positions matching TRBD1. Germline V gene data show CDR1 as MNHEY and CDR2 as SMNVEV (reference sequence). Trimming at V came to 6 bases and at J to 3 bases, leaving 14 bases not matched to a gene. CDR3 length: 17 residues. The CDR3 DNA follows: TGTGCCAGCAGACCAGACAGGGAGGGAATATGTGGAAACACCATATATTTT. Its protein is CASRPDREGICGNTIYF.

This chain uses TRBV4-2 with TRBJ2-3; D remains unclear. Trimming removed 0 bases at V and 3 bases at J, with 7 bases between. Germline lookup yields CDR1 LGHNA and CDR2 YNFKEQ. This CDR3 has 14 residues. The DNA of the CDR3 is TGTGCCAGCAGCCAAGAGACGTATACAGATACGCAGTATTTT. This translates into CASSQETYTDTQYF.

The V call is TRBV7-2, the J call TRBJ2-3, with a weak D call TRBD2 (6 bases). The V end was cut by 2 bases, the J end by 4 bases, with 10 bases between. The CDR3 is 14 residues long. The V gene's germline CDR1 is SGHTA and CDR2 FQGNSA. The CDR3 is CASSLILASDTQYF. CDR3 in DNA: TGTGCCAGCAGCTTAATCCTAGCGTCAGATACGCAGTATTTT.

The V gene is TRBV6-5, the J gene TRBJ1-6, with D possibly matching TRBD1 (6 bases). V was pared by 6 bases and J by 4 bases, with 13 bases between. In germline, CDR1 is MNHEY, CDR2 SVGAGI. CDR3 length: 15 amino acids. CDR3 residues: CASRKDSLYNSPLHF. The CDR3 DNA reads as TGTGCCAGCAGGAAGGACAGCCTTTATAATTCACCCCTCCACTTT.

The chain joins TRBV12-3 or TRBV12-4 to TRBJ2-1, with 7 bases that match TRBD1. The CDR3 totals 11 residues. The V segment lost 4 bases and the J segment 15 bases; nucleotides outside the gene matches: 6. CDR3 coding DNA: TGTGCCAGCAGTTCCCGGGACAGACCGTTCTTC. Translation: CASSSRDRPFF.

The chain uses TRBV19 and TRBJ2-3; tentative D call: TRBD2 (6 bases). There are 16 residues in the CDR3. Trimming pared 4 bases from V and 4 bases from J, leaving 18 bases between. Germline V gene sequence: CDR1 LNHDA, CDR2 SQIVND (reference sequence). The CDR3 sequence is CASSNTGLGGADTQYF. Written as DNA, the CDR3 is TGTGCCAGTAGTAACACGGGGCTCGGGGGAGCAGATACGCAGTATTTT.

The rearrangement joins TRBV24-1 to TRBJ1-2; 7 bases fit TRBD1. Per germline, CDR1 KGHDR and CDR2 SFDVKD. The V segment lost 4 bases and the J segment 5 bases; nucleotides outside the gene matches: 6. The CDR3 loop spans 14 amino acids. This CDR3 is CATSETSTGYGYTF. The CDR3 coding sequence is TGTGCCACCAGTGAGACCTCGACAGGGTATGGCTACACCTTC.

The genes are TRBV5-1 and TRBJ2-2; tentative D call: TRBD2 (7 bases). The CDR3 is 15 amino acids. Deletions cut 0 bases from V and 7 bases from J, with 13 bases between. CDR1 is SGHRS, CDR2 YFSETQ, per germline. In nucleotides, the CDR3 is TGCGCCAGCAGCTTGGTCGCGGGGGCCGGCGGGGAGCTGTTTTTT. This translates into CASSLVAGAGGELFF.

This clone was recorded a few times. J is TRBJ2-7 and V is TRBV4-3; 10 bases map to TRBD1. Unmatched junction bases numbered 19, after V lost 0 bases and J lost 2 bases. Germline V gene lookup returns CDR1 LGHNA and CDR2 YSLEER. The CDR3 is 21 amino acids. The CDR3, as DNA: TGCGCCAGCAGCCAAGATGGAAGGCCCCATACCGGGACAGGGGATCCCTACGAGCAGTACGTC. It specifies CASSQDGRPHTGTGDPYEQYV.

The rearrangement uses TRBV2 and TRBJ1-5, with 9 bases that match TRBD1. The CDR3 has 15 amino acids. The V gene's germline CDR1 is SNHLY and CDR2 FYNNEI. CDR3 sequence reads: CATGQGYGSNQPQHF. The CDR3 nucleotides read TGTGCGACAGGACAGGGGTATGGTAGCAATCAGCCCCAGCATTTT.

The chain employs TRBV14 and TRBJ2-7; possible D gene TRBD1, 5 bases. V shed 4 bases and J shed 5 bases, with 15 bases lying between them. Germline CDR1 SGHDN, CDR2 FVKESK. The CDR3 length is 14 residues. CDR3 nucleotide sequence: TGTGCCAGCAGCCCCCCAGGGTTCGGTAACGAGCAGTACGTC. This codes for CASSPPGFGNEQYV.

The chain joins TRBV5-1 to TRBJ2-1; TRBD2 matches 10 bases. The CDR3 runs 15 residues. Trimming cost V 1 base and J 6 bases; bases outside gene matches: 4. Germline V gene data show CDR1 as SGHRS and CDR2 as YFSETQ. The CDR3 spells CASSLTSGMGNEQFF. CDR3 nucleotides: TGCGCCAGCAGCTTGACTAGCGGGATGGGCAATGAGCAGTTCTTC. The variable domain in full, completed from reference TRBV5-1 and TRBJ2-1, reads KAGVTQTPRYLIKTRGQQVTLSCSPISGHRSVSWYQQTPGQGLQFLFEYFSETQRNKGNFPGRFSGRQFSNSRSEMNVSTLELGDSALYLCASSLTSGMGNEQFFGPGTRLTVL.

A word on this clone: This sample also contains other DNA sequences that code for the same CDR3. In nucleotides, the CDR3 is TGTGCCAGTAGTATGGGGGGTCGGGCTGGGGCCAACGTCCTGACTTTC. Amino acid sequence: CASSMGGRAGANVLTF. The rearrangement uses TRBV19 and TRBJ2-6; TRBD2 is a possible D gene (6 bases). Germline CDR1 reads LNHDA; CDR2 reads SQIVND (reference sequence). V lost 3 bases and J lost 2, with 11 bases in between. The CDR3 consists of 16 residues.

By sample fraction, this clone is medium-sized (0.01 to 0.1%). The chain links TRBV29-1 to TRBJ2-5; TRBD1 aligns across 11 bases. Germline CDR1 and CDR2: SQVTM and ANQGSEA. V trimming: 5 bases; J trimming: 5 bases; junction bases outside the gene matches: 4. The CDR3 covers 13 residues. DNA for the CDR3: TGCAGCGTTAGGACAGGGGGCCTGGAGACCCAGTACTTC. Amino acids: CSVRTGGLETQYF. Complete variable domain (other parts from reference TRBV29-1 and TRBJ2-5): SAVISQKPSRDICQRGTSLTIQCQVDSQVTMMFWYRQQPGQSLTLIATANQGSEATYESGFVIDKFPISRPNLTFSTLTVSNMSPEDSSIYLCSVRTGGLETQYFGPGTRLLVL.